This paragraph reports one TCR beta chain. CDR3 length: 15 residues. Trimming removed 1 base at V and 4 bases at J, with 13 bases between. The data derive from a study of T-cell memory formation after mild COVID-19. Study in general: The study found TCR clusters largely donor specific.

cDNA libraries for TCR alpha and TCR beta, carrying sample barcodes and UMIs, came from 5'RACE with constant-segment primers. TCRdb reanalysed the 5' RACE reads using MiXCR and keeps one entry per CDR3 protein. The sample lists about 390,000 distinct CDR3 sequences; about 15% were seen once. The sequenced material came from PBMCs or a T cell subset sorted from them (not recorded which). V and J are TRBV12-3 or TRBV12-4 and TRBJ1-2; TRBD1 might be the D (5 bases). This TCR was recovered from a man younger than 35 who had mild COVID-19 (a few samples of this study predate the infection). Cell type and time point are not known. CDR3 sequence: CASSLVSRGGYGYTF. CDR3 nucleotide sequence: TGTGCCAGCAGTTTAGTTTCGAGGGGAGGCTATGGCTACACCTTC.